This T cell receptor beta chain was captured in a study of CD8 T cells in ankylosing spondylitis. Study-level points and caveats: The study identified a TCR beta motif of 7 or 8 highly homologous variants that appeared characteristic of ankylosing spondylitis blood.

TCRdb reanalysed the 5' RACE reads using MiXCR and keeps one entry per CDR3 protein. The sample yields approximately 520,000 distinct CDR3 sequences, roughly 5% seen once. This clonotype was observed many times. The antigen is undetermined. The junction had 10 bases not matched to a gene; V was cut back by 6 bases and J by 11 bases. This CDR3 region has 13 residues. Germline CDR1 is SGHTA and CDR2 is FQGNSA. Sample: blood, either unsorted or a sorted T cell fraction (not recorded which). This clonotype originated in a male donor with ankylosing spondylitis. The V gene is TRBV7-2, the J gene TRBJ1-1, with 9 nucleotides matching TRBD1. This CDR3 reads CASSSVQGARAFF. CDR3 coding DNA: TGTGCCAGCAGTTCCGTACAGGGGGCGCGGGCTTTCTTT. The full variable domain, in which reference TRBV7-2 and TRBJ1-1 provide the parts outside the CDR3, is GAGVSQSPSNKVTEKGKDVELRCDPISGHTALYWYRQSLGQGLEFLIYFQGNSAPDKSGLPSDRFSAERTGGSVSTLTIQRTQQEDSAVYLCASSSVQGARAFFGQGTRLTVV.